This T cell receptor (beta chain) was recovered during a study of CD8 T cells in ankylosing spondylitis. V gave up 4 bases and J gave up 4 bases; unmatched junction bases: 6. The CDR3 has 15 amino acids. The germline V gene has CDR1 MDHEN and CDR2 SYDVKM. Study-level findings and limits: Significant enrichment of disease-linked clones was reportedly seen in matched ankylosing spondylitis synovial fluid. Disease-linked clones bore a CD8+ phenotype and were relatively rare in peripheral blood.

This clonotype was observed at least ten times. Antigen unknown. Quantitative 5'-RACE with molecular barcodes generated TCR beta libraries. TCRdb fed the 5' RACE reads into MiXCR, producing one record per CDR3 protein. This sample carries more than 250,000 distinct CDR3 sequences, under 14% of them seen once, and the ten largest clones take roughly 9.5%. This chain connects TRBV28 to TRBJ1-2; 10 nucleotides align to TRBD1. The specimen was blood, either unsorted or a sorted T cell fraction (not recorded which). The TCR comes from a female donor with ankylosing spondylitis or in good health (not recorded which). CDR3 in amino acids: CASSWERTGGYGYTF. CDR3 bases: TGTGCCAGCAGTTGGGAAAGGACAGGGGGCTATGGCTACACCTTC.